Sequencing of this T cell receptor (beta chain) was carried out in a study of early T cells in non-severe SARS-CoV-2 infection. For the study at large: Bulk RNA taken from unsorted whole blood was sequenced, leaving chains unpaired.

Findings and limits, study-wide: Database matching using VDJdb favored anti-spike CD8 responses, with private and CD4 specificities left missing.

Each single cDNA molecule received a unique molecular identifier. TCRdb re-derived calls from the 5' RACE reads in MiXCR, one entry per CDR3 protein. The repertoire holds tens of thousands of distinct CDR3 sequences, with about 12% as singletons. This CDR3 is built from 15 residues. The germline V and J ends were trimmed by 4 bases and 2 bases, with 10 bases remaining between them. Germline V gene data show CDR1 as SGHRS and CDR2 as YFSETQ. In this sample, this clonotype turned up a few times. The antigen is unknown. The sample was whole blood. This sequence originates from an adult who was a healthcare worker with PCR-confirmed SARS-CoV-2 infection or an uninfected control (not recorded which). The J gene is TRBJ2-6, the V gene TRBV5-1; D call uncertain. In nucleotides, the CDR3 is TGCGCCAGCAGCCCCGACCGCCCTGGGGCCAACGTCCTGACTTTC. Residues: CASSPDRPGANVLTF.